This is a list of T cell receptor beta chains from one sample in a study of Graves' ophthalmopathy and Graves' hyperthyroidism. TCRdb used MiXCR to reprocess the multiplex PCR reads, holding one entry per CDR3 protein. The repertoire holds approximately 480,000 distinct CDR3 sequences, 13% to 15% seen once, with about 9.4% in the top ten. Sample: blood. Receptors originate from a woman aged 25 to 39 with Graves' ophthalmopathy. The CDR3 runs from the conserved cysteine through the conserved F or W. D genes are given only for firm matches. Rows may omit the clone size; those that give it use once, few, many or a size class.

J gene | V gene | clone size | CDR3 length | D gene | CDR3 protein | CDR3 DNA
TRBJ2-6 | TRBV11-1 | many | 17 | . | CASSRTRTTSGANVLTF | TGTGCCAGCAGCAGGACCCGGACCACCTCTGGGGCCAACGTCCTGACTTTC
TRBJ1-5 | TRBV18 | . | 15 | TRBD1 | CASSVTGTGPTPQHF | TGTGCCAGCTCAGTAACCGGGACAGGGCCAACGCCCCAGCATTTT
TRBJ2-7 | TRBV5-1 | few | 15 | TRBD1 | CASSTRTGSAYEQYF | TGCGCCAGCAGCACCCGGACAGGGTCTGCGTACGAGCAGTACTTC
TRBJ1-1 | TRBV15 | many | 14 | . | CAVRGSGTNTEAFF | TGTGCCGTGAGGGGATCGGGAACGAACACTGAAGCTTTCTTT
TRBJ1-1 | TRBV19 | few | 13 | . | CASSIREGAEAFF | TGTGCCAGTAGTATTAGGGAGGGGGCTGAAGCTTTCTTT
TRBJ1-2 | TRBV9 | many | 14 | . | CASSVAEGHYGYTF | TGTGCCAGCAGCGTAGCGGAGGGCCACTATGGCTACACCTTC
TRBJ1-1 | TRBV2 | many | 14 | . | CASSVGGENTEAFF | TGTGCCAGCAGTGTGGGGGGAGAGAACACTGAAGCTTTCTTT
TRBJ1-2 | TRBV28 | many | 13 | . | CASSLTGRNGYTF | TGTGCCAGCAGTTTAACAGGGCGTAATGGCTACACCTTC
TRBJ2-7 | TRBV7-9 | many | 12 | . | CASRELSYEQYF | TGTGCCAGCAGAGAGCTCTCCTACGAGCAGTACTTC
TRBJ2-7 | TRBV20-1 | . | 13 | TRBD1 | CSARDDRVYEQYF | TGCAGTGCTAGAGATGACAGGGTGTACGAGCAGTACTTC
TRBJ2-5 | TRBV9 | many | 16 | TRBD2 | CASSVNSGTSGETQYF | TGTGCCAGCAGCGTAAACTCCGGGACTAGCGGAGAGACCCAGTACTTC
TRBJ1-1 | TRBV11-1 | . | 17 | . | CASSPRLRDSRNTEAFF | TGTGCCAGCAGCCCTCGTCTCCGGGACTCCCGGAACACTGAAGCTTTCTTT
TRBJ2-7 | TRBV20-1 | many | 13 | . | CSASYLGPYEQYF | TGCAGTGCTAGTTATTTGGGCCCCTACGAGCAGTACTTC
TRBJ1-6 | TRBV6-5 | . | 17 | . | CASSYSRAPSYNSPLHF | TGTGCCAGCAGTTACTCACGAGCCCCCTCCTATAATTCACCCCTCCACTTT
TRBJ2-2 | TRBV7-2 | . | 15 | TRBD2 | CAGGAGGRSTGELCF | TGTGCCGGCGGCGCGGGGGGGCGAAGCACCGGGGAGCTGTGTTTT
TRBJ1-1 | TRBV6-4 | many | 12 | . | CASSPAETEAFF | TGTGCCAGCAGCCCTGCTGAGACTGAAGCTTTCTTT
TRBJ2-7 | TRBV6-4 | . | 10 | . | CASSDQAQYF | TGTGCCAGCAGTGACCAGGCACAGTACTTC
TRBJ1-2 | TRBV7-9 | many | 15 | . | CASSLGTLTNYGYTF | TGTGCCAGCAGCTTAGGGACCTTGACTAACTATGGCTACACCTTC
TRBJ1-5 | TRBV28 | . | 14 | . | CASSFLGYNQPQHF | TGTGCCAGCAGTTTCCTGGGATATAATCAGCCCCAGCATTTT
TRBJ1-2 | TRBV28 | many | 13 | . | CASSFMGNYGYTF | TGTGCCAGCAGTTTCATGGGTAACTATGGCTACACCTTC
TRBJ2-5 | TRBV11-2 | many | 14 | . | CASSLVTDPPTQYF | TGTGCCAGCAGCTTAGTCACAGACCCTCCGACCCAGTACTTC
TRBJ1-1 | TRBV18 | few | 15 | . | CASSPPGRGRTEAFF | TGTGCCAGCTCACCACCGGGGAGGGGAAGAACTGAAGCTTTCTTT
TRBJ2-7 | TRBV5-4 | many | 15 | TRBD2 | CASSLTAGGLYEQYF | TGTGCCAGCAGCTTGACAGCGGGAGGGCTCTACGAGCAGTACTTC
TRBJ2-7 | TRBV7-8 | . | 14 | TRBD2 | CASSLKRDVDEQYF | TGTGCCAGCAGCCTGAAGCGGGATGTCGACGAGCAGTACTTC
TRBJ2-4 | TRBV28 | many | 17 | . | CASSSPTEYIAKNIQYF | TGTGCCAGCAGTTCTCCGACCGAGTACATAGCCAAAAACATTCAGTACTTC
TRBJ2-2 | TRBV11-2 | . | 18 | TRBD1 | CASSRDSGQGHNTGELFF | TGTGCCAGCAGCAGGGACTCGGGACAGGGACACAACACCGGGGAGCTGTTTTTT
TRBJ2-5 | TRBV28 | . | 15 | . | CVSSLMSGAEETQYF | TGTGTCAGCAGTTTAATGTCGGGGGCTGAAGAGACCCAGTACTTC
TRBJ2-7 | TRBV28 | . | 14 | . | CAAGGGFLSYEQYF | TGTGCCGCTGGGGGTGGCTTCCTCTCCTACGAGCAGTACTTC
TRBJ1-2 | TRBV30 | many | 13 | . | CAWSVRLDNGYTF | TGTGCCTGGAGTGTACGATTGGACAATGGCTACACCTTC
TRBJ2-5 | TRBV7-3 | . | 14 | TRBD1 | CASSQTGGAETQYF | TGTGCCAGCAGCCAGACAGGGGGCGCAGAGACCCAGTACTTC
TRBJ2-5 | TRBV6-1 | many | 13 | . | CASTETGKETQYF | TGTGCCAGCACTGAGACAGGCAAAGAGACCCAGTACTTC
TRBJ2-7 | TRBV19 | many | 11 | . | CASNRGYEQYF | TGTGCCAGTAATCGGGGCTACGAGCAGTACTTC
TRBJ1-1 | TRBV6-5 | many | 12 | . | CASSYGEGEAFF | TGTGCCAGCAGTTACGGGGAGGGTGAAGCTTTCTTT
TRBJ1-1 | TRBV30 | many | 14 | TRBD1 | CAWSAGQLNTEAFF | TGTGCCTGGAGTGCGGGACAGTTGAACACTGAAGCTTTCTTT
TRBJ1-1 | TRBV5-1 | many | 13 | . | CASSSRGNTEAFF | TGCGCCAGCAGCTCCCGGGGGAACACTGAAGCTTTCTTT
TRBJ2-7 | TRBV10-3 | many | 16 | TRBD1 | CAISTDEGQLPYEQYF | TGTGCCATCAGTACTGATGAGGGACAGCTCCCCTACGAGCAGTACTTC
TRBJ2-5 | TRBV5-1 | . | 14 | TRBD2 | CASSFWASGDSQYF | TGCGCCAGCAGCTTCTGGGCTAGCGGGGACTCCCAGTACTTC
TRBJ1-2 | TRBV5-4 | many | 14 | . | CASSFPGQNYGYTF | TGTGCCAGCAGCTTCCCAGGACAGAACTATGGCTACACCTTC
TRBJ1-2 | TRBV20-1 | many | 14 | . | CSAVNEMGYYGYTF | TGCAGTGCTGTGAACGAAATGGGCTACTATGGCTACACCTTC
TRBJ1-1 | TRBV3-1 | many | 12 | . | CASSIMNTEAFF | TGTGCCAGCAGCATTATGAACACTGAAGCTTTCTTT
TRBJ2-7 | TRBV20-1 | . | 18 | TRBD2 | CSARASIATSGFPYEQYF | TGCAGTGCTAGAGCCTCAATAGCGACTAGCGGGTTCCCCTACGAGCAGTACTTC
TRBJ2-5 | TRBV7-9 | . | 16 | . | CASSLGQGSDIWTQYF | TGTGCCAGCAGCTTAGGCCAAGGGTCCGACATCTGGACCCAGTACTTC
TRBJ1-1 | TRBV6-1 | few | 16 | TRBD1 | CASSDLRGRTVAEAFF | TGTGCCAGCAGTGATCTCAGGGGGAGAACGGTCGCTGAAGCTTTCTTT
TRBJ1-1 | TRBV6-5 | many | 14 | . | CASSYRGGGTEAFF | TGTGCCAGCAGTTATAGAGGGGGTGGCACTGAAGCTTTCTTT
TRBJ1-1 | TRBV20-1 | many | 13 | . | CSFRALAFTEAFF | TGCAGCTTCCGAGCCCTCGCCTTTACCGAAGCTTTCTTT
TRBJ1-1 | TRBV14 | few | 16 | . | CASSQHSGRRNTEAFF | TGTGCCAGCAGCCAGCACTCGGGACGGAGGAACACTGAAGCTTTCTTT
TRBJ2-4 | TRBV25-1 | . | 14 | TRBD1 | CASSDVGTADIQYF | TGTGCCAGCAGTGACGTCGGGACAGCGGACATTCAGTACTTC
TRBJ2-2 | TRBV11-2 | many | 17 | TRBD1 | CASSLDTGTGETGELFF | TGTGCCAGCAGCTTAGACACGGGGACAGGGGAAACCGGGGAGCTGTTTTTT